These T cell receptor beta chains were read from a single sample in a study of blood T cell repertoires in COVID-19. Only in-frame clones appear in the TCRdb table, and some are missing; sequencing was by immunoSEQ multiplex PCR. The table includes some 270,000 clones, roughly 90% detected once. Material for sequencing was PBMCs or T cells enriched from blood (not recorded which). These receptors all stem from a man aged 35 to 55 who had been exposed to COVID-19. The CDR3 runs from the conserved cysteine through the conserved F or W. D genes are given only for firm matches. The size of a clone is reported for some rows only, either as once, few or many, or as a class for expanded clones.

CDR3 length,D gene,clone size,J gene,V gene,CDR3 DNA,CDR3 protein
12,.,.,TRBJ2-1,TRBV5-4,TGTGCCAGCAGTAAGGGCGCAGGGCAGCAGTTCTTC,CASSKGAGQQFF
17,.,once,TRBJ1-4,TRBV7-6,TGTGCCAGCAGCTTAGACTGGGGGGGGTCAACTAATGAAAAACTGTTTTTT,CASSLDWGGSTNEKLFF
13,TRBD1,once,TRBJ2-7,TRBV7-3,TGTGCCAGCAGTCGAGGACAGGGGAACGAGCAGTACTTC,CASSRGQGNEQYF
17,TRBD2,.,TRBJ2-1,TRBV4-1,TGCGCCAGCAGCCAAGATCCCCCGGGGACTAGCGGCAATGAGCAGTTCTTC,CASSQDPPGTSGNEQFF
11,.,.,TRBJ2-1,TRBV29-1,TGCAGCGTAGGAGGGCACGATGAGCAGTTCTTC,CSVGGHDEQFF
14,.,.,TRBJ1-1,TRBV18,TGTGCCAGCTCACCCGCTGACAGAAACACTGAAGCTTTCTTT,CASSPADRNTEAFF
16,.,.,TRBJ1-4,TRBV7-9,TGTGCCAGCAGCTTAGTGCGGAGCGGGGGAGGAGAAAAACTGTTTTTT,CASSLVRSGGGEKLFF
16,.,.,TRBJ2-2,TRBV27,TGTGCCAGCAGTTTATTTTCCGGTTGGAACACCGGGGAGCTGTTTTTT,CASSLFSGWNTGELFF
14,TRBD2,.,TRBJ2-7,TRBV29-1,TGCAGCGTTGAAGCACGAGGAGGGAGGGGTGAGCAGTACTTC,CSVEARGGRGEQYF
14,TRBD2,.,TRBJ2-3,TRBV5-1,TGCGCCAGCAGGGCGGGAGGGCTCACAGATACGCAGTATTTT,CASRAGGLTDTQYF
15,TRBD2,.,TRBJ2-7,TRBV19,TGTGCCAGTAGTATCGGACTAGCGGGGTCCTACGAGCAGTACTTC,CASSIGLAGSYEQYF
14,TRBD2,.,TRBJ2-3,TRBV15,TGTGCCACCAGCATGGGACTAGCACGCGATACGCAGTATTTT,CATSMGLARDTQYF
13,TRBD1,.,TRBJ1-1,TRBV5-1,TGCGCCAGCAGCATTCAGGGGGACACTGAAGCTTTCTTT,CASSIQGDTEAFF
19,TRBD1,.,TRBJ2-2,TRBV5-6,TGTGCCAGCAGCTCGAACCGGGACAGGTCAGCGAAGAACACCGGGGAGCTGTTTTTT,CASSSNRDRSAKNTGELFF
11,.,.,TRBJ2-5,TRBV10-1,TGCGCCACCCGCTCGGGAGAGACCCAGTACTTC,CATRSGETQYF
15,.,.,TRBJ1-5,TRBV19,TGTGCCAGTAGTATAAAGGGAGATGGCAATCAGCCCCAGCATTTT,CASSIKGDGNQPQHF
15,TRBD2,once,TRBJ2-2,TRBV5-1,TGCGCCAGCAGCAGGCTAGCGGGAGGCACCGGGGAGCTGTTTTTT,CASSRLAGGTGELFF
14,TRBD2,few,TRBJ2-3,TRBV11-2,TGTGCCAGCAGGGGACTAGCCACCACAGATACGCAGTATTTT,CASRGLATTDTQYF
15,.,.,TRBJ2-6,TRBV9,TGTGCCAGCAGCGTAGACAGCTCTGGGGCCAACGTCCTGACTTTC,CASSVDSSGANVLTF
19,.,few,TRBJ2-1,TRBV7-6,TGTGCCAGCAGCATTCCGACAGGGCCGGGGGGGAGCTCCTACAATGAGCAGTTCTTC,CASSIPTGPGGSSYNEQFF
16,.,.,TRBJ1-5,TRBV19,TGTGCCAGTAGTATTCTCCGTTCTCGGGGCAATCAGCCCCAGCATTTT,CASSILRSRGNQPQHF
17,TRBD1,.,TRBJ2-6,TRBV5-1,TGCGCCAGCAGCCCAACAGGGGTCAGCTCTGGGGCCAACGTCCTGACTTTC,CASSPTGVSSGANVLTF
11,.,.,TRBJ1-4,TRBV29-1,TGCAGCGTTGTGCGCGGCGAAAAACTGTTTTTT,CSVVRGEKLFF
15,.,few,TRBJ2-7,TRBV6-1,TGTGCCAGCAGTGAACTCCCACTGGAGGGTTACGAGCAGTACTTC,CASSELPLEGYEQYF
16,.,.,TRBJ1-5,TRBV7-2,TGTGCCAGCAGCATTCAGGGCCCCCTCAGCAATCAGCCCCAGCATTTT,CASSIQGPLSNQPQHF
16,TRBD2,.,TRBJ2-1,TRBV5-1,TGCGCCAGCAGCCTTACTAGCGGGAATTCCTACAATGAGCAGTTCTTC,CASSLTSGNSYNEQFF
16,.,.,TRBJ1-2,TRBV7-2,TGTGCCAGCAGCTCAACACTTATTCAGGGAAACTATGGCTACACCTTC,CASSSTLIQGNYGYTF
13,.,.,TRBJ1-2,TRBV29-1,TGCAGCGTTGAAGGGGGGGACGTCTATGGCTACACCTTC,CSVEGGDVYGYTF
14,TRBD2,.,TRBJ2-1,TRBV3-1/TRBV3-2,TGTGCCAGCAGCGCGACTAGCGGGAGTAGCGAGCAGTTCTTC,CASSATSGSSEQFF
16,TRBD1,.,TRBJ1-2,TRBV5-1,TGCGCCAGCAGCTTGGGTTCCTTCGGGACAGGGGACGGCTACACCTTC,CASSLGSFGTGDGYTF
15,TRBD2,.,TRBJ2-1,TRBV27,TGTGCCAGCAGGCCCGGGACTAGCGGTGGGAATGAGCAGTTCTTC,CASRPGTSGGNEQFF
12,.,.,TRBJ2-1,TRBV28,TGTGCCAGCGGCGGATACTACAATGAGCAGTTCTTC,CASGGYYNEQFF
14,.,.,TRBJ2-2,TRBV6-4,TGTGCCAGCAGTGGACAGGCGAACACCGGGGAGCTGTTTTTT,CASSGQANTGELFF
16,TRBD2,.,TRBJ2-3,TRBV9,TGTGCCAGCAGCGTAGATGGGCGGGGGAACACAGATACGCAGTATTTT,CASSVDGRGNTDTQYF
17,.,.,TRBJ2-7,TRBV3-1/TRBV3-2,TGTGCCAGCAGCCAAGAGGTCGGAGAGCGAGCAACCTACGAGCAGTACTTC,CASSQEVGERATYEQYF
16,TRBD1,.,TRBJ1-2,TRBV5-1,TGCGCCAGCAGCCCGAACACAGGGGGATCTACTTATGGCTACACCTTC,CASSPNTGGSTYGYTF
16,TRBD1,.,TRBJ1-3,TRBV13,TGTGCCAGCAGCTTAAGGACAGGGAAGGCGGGAAACACCATATATTTT,CASSLRTGKAGNTIYF
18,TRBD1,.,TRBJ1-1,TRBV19,TGTGCGGCGGTACCGGGACAGGGGGTCGCGGGGGTTTACACTGAAGCTTTCTTT,CAAVPGQGVAGVYTEAFF
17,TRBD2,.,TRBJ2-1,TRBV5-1,TGCGCCAGCAGCTTGACCGGACTAGCGGGACCCTACAATGAGCAGTTCTTC,CASSLTGLAGPYNEQFF
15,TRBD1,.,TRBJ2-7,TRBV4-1,TGCGCCAGCAGCCCGACAGGGGGCGTCATCCACGAGCAGTACTTC,CASSPTGGVIHEQYF
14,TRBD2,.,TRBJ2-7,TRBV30,TGTGCCTGGAAAAGGACTAGCGGGAGCTACGAGCAGTACTTC,CAWKRTSGSYEQYF
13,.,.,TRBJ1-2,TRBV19,TGTGCCAGTGTGGCGGGGGCTGCTGACGGCTACACCTTC,CASVAGAADGYTF
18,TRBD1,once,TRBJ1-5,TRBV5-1,TGCGCCAGCAGCCCGGGGTTTGAAGGGGACAGGGGGCATCAGCCCCAGCATTTT,CASSPGFEGDRGHQPQHF
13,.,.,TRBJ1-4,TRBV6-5,TGTGCCAGCAAAACGGGGGGAAATGAAAAACTGTTTTTT,CASKTGGNEKLFF
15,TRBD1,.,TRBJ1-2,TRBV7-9,TGTGCCAGCAGCTCCCGGGACAGGGTGTTAGGGGGCTACACCTTC,CASSSRDRVLGGYTF
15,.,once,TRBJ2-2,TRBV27,TGTGCCAGCAGTGACGTAGCGGAGAACACCGGGGAGCTGTTTTTT,CASSDVAENTGELFF